The rows below give T cell receptor beta chains drawn from one sample of a study of blood T cell repertoires in COVID-19. The method was immunoSEQ multiplex PCR; TCRdb's version includes in-frame clones alone and lacks a portion of them. Of under 450,000 clones detected, roughly 84% appear once; the ten largest clones hold under 3%. Sequencing was performed on PBMCs or T cells enriched from blood (not recorded which). Every receptor here comes from a woman in her 30s who had recovered from COVID-19. Both conserved end residues are part of each CDR3. The order of the fields is V gene, D gene, CDR3 length, clone size, J gene, CDR3 DNA, CDR3 protein. A D gene is named only where the DNA matches it firmly. Expanded clones get a size class; other rows say once, few or many, or leave the size out.

V gene: TRBV19
D gene: .
CDR3 length: 14
clone size: .
J gene: TRBJ1-1
CDR3 DNA: TGTGCCAGTAGAGGACAGTTGTTTAACACTGAAGCTTTCTTT
CDR3 protein: CASRGQLFNTEAFF

V gene: TRBV7-2
D gene: TRBD2
CDR3 length: 16
clone size: .
J gene: TRBJ2-3
CDR3 DNA: TGTGCCAGCAGCTCTAGAAGCGGGATAAGGACAGATACGCAGTATTTT
CDR3 protein: CASSSRSGIRTDTQYF

V gene: TRBV4-2
D gene: TRBD2
CDR3 length: 17
clone size: .
J gene: TRBJ2-2
CDR3 DNA: TGTGCCAGCAGCCACGGGACTAGCGGGAGTTCCACCGGGGAGCTGTTTTTT
CDR3 protein: CASSHGTSGSSTGELFF

V gene: TRBV7-9
D gene: .
CDR3 length: 15
clone size: .
J gene: TRBJ1-2
CDR3 DNA: TGTGCCAGCAGCTTAGTCGACGGGGGGCCCTATGGCTACACCTTC
CDR3 protein: CASSLVDGGPYGYTF

V gene: TRBV6-5
D gene: .
CDR3 length: 15
clone size: .
J gene: TRBJ1-2
CDR3 DNA: TGTGCCAGCAGTACGGAGAGGACGGGAAATTATGGCTACACCTTC
CDR3 protein: CASSTERTGNYGYTF

V gene: TRBV19
D gene: .
CDR3 length: 16
clone size: .
J gene: TRBJ1-1
CDR3 DNA: TGTGCCAGCCAAACTATCGTCTGGCCTCAACGGGGTGAAGCTTTCTTT
CDR3 protein: CASQTIVWPQRGEAFF

V gene: TRBV13
D gene: .
CDR3 length: 14
clone size: .
J gene: TRBJ1-2
CDR3 DNA: TGTGCCAGCAGCTTAGGGTCTTCGGTCCCTGGCTACACCTTC
CDR3 protein: CASSLGSSVPGYTF

V gene: TRBV7-7
D gene: .
CDR3 length: 17
clone size: .
J gene: TRBJ2-3
CDR3 DNA: TGTGCTAGCAGCTTAGGAATCGGAGGGCCAAGCACAGATACGCAGTATTTT
CDR3 protein: CASSLGIGGPSTDTQYF

V gene: TRBV6-5
D gene: .
CDR3 length: 12
clone size: .
J gene: TRBJ1-2
CDR3 DNA: TGTGCCAGCAGCACAGGGTGGGATGGCTACACCTTC
CDR3 protein: CASSTGWDGYTF

V gene: TRBV5-1
D gene: TRBD2
CDR3 length: 15
clone size: .
J gene: TRBJ2-1
CDR3 DNA: TGCGCCAGCAGCTTGTCCGCGGGAGCCAGCAATGAGCAGTTCTTC
CDR3 protein: CASSLSAGASNEQFF

V gene: TRBV15
D gene: TRBD2
CDR3 length: 15
clone size: .
J gene: TRBJ2-7
CDR3 DNA: TGTGCCACCAGCAGAGATAAAGCGGGGGGGCGCGAGCAGTACTTC
CDR3 protein: CATSRDKAGGREQYF

V gene: TRBV2
D gene: .
CDR3 length: 14
clone size: .
J gene: TRBJ1-4
CDR3 DNA: TGTGCCATCGGAGGCCAGCTGGGGAATGAAAAACTGTTTTTT
CDR3 protein: CAIGGQLGNEKLFF

V gene: TRBV5-1
D gene: TRBD2
CDR3 length: 14
clone size: .
J gene: TRBJ2-1
CDR3 DNA: TGCGCCAGCAGCTTGAGCGGGGCGGACAATGAGCAGTTCTTC
CDR3 protein: CASSLSGADNEQFF

V gene: TRBV7-2
D gene: .
CDR3 length: 15
clone size: .
J gene: TRBJ2-7
CDR3 DNA: TGTGCCAGCAGCGCCGGAACAGGGAGCTCCTACGAGCAGTACTTC
CDR3 protein: CASSAGTGSSYEQYF

V gene: TRBV5-1
D gene: TRBD2
CDR3 length: 15
clone size: .
J gene: TRBJ2-7
CDR3 DNA: TGCGCCAGCAGCAAAGATAGCGGGATGACCTACGAGCAGTACTTC
CDR3 protein: CASSKDSGMTYEQYF

V gene: TRBV7-2
D gene: TRBD1
CDR3 length: 16
clone size: .
J gene: TRBJ2-7
CDR3 DNA: TGTGCCAGCAGCTTAGGGACAGGACTGAACCCCTACGAGCAGTACTTC
CDR3 protein: CASSLGTGLNPYEQYF

V gene: TRBV5-1
D gene: .
CDR3 length: 15
clone size: .
J gene: TRBJ2-2
CDR3 DNA: TGCGCCAGCAGCTGGAGGGACCTGGGGACCGGGGAGCTGTTTTTT
CDR3 protein: CASSWRDLGTGELFF

V gene: TRBV6-5
D gene: TRBD1
CDR3 length: 15
clone size: .
J gene: TRBJ1-1
CDR3 DNA: TGTGCCAGCAGTTATTCTTATACAGGGGGCACTGAAGCTTTCTTT
CDR3 protein: CASSYSYTGGTEAFF

V gene: TRBV18
D gene: TRBD2
CDR3 length: 16
clone size: .
J gene: TRBJ2-7
CDR3 DNA: TGTGCCAGCTCACAATCCGGGACTAGCGGTTCCTACGAGCAGTACTTC
CDR3 protein: CASSQSGTSGSYEQYF

V gene: TRBV19
D gene: .
CDR3 length: 16
clone size: .
J gene: TRBJ2-6
CDR3 DNA: TGTGCCAGTAGTCCTCCAGGGCCCTCTGGGGCCAACGTCCTGACTTTC
CDR3 protein: CASSPPGPSGANVLTF

V gene: TRBV19
D gene: .
CDR3 length: 13
clone size: .
J gene: TRBJ2-2
CDR3 DNA: TGTGCCAGTAGTGCGTACAGGGAAAGTGAGCTGTTTTTT
CDR3 protein: CASSAYRESELFF

V gene: TRBV5-1
D gene: .
CDR3 length: 14
clone size: .
J gene: TRBJ2-2
CDR3 DNA: TGCGCCAGCAGCTTCCAGGGGTCATCCGGGGAGCTGTTTTTT
CDR3 protein: CASSFQGSSGELFF

V gene: TRBV4-2
D gene: TRBD2
CDR3 length: 14
clone size: few
J gene: TRBJ2-5
CDR3 DNA: TGTGCCAGCAGCCAGAGCGGGGGTGGGGAGACCCAGTACTTC
CDR3 protein: CASSQSGGGETQYF

V gene: TRBV7-9
D gene: TRBD1
CDR3 length: 14
clone size: .
J gene: TRBJ1-5
CDR3 DNA: TGTGCCAGCAGCACCACAGGGGGCATTCAGCCCCAGCATTTT
CDR3 protein: CASSTTGGIQPQHF